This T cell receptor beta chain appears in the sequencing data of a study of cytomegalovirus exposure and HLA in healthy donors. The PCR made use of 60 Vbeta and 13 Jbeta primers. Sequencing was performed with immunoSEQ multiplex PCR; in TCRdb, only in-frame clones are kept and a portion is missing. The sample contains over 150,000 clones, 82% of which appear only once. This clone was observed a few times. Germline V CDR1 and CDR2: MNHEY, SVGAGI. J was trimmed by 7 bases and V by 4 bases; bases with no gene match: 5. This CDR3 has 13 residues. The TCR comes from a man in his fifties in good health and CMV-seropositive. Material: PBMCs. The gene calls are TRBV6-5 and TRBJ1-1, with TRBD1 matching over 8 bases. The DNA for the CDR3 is TGTGCCAGCAGTTCTGGACAGGGTGATGAAGCTTTCTTT. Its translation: CASSSGQGDEAFF.